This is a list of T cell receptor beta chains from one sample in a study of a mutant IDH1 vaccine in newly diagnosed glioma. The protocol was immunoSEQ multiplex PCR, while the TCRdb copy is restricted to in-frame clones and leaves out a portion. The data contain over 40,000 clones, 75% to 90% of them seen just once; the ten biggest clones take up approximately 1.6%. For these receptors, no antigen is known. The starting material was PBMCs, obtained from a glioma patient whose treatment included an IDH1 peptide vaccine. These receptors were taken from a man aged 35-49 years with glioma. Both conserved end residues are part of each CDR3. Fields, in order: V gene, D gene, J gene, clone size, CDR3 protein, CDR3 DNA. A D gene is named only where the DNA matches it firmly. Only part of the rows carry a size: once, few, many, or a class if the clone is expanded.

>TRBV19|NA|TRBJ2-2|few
CASSISVENTGELFF
TGTGCCAGTAGTATCAGCGTAGAGAACACCGGGGAGCTGTTTTTT
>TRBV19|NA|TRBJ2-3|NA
CASTMTPVLSSTDTQYF
TGTGCCAGTACCATGACCCCGGTCCTCTCTAGCACAGATACGCAGTATTTT
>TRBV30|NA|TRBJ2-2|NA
CAWSARVYSTEPQHRANTGELFF
TGTGCCTGGAGTGCACGCGTATACTCGACAGAGCCTCAACACCGAGCGAACACCGGGGAGCTGTTTTTT
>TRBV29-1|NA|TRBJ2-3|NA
CSVPGGGDTQYF
TGCAGCGTTCCCGGTGGGGGAGATACGCAGTATTTT
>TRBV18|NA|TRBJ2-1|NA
CASSSNNEQFF
TGTGCCAGCTCGTCAAACAATGAGCAGTTCTTC
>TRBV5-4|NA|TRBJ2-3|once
CASSLEYGNLDTQYF
TGTGCCAGCAGCTTGGAGTACGGGAACCTAGATACGCAGTATTTT
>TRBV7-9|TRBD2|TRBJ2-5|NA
CASSPKGLAGSETQYF
TGTGCCAGCAGCCCAAAAGGACTAGCGGGATCGGAGACCCAGTACTTC
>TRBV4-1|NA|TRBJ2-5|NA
CASSQDSSLGQGGRGETQYF
TGCGCCAGCAGCCAAGATAGTTCTTTGGGGCAGGGTGGTCGAGGAGAGACCCAGTACTTC
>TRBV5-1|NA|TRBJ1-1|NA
CASSTSGRTEAFF
TGCGCCAGCAGCACCTCTGGGAGGACTGAAGCTTTCTTT
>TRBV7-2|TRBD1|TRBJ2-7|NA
CASSFPTGGGYEQYF
TGTGCCAGCAGCTTCCCGACAGGGGGAGGGTACGAGCAGTACTTC
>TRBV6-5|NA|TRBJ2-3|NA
CASSPFTGSLDTQYF
TGTGCCAGCAGCCCGTTTACGGGGTCCCTCGATACGCAGTATTTT
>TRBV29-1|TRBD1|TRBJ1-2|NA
CSVGSVGRGQQVGYTF
TGCAGCGTCGGGAGCGTTGGCAGGGGGCAGCAAGTCGGCTACACCTTC
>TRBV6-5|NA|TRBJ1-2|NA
CASSHRPYYGYTF
TGTGCCAGCAGTCACCGGCCTTACTATGGCTACACCTTC
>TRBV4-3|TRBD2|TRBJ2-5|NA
CASSQARSGGAQYF
TGCGCCAGCAGCCAAGCGAGGTCGGGAGGAGCCCAGTACTTC
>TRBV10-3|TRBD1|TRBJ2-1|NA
CAARDRGYNEQFF
TGTGCCGCCCGGGACAGGGGATACAATGAGCAGTTCTTC
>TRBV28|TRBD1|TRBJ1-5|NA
CASRLQGQLNQPQHF
TGTGCCAGCAGGCTACAGGGGCAACTCAATCAGCCCCAGCATTTT
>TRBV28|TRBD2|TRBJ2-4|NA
CASRRTSGRVDIQYF
TGTGCCAGCAGAAGGACTAGCGGGAGGGTAGACATTCAGTACTTC
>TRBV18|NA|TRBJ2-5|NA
CASSPTTQETQYF
TGTGCCAGCTCACCGACAACTCAAGAGACCCAGTACTTC
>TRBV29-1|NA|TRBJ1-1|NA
CSVADGSTEAFF
TGCAGCGTCGCCGACGGCAGCACTGAAGCTTTCTTT
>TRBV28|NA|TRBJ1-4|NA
CASSMTSGGWANEKLFF
TGTGCCAGCAGTATGACCTCTGGGGGGTGGGCTAATGAAAAACTGTTTTTT
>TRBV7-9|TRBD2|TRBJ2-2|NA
CATRLAAGELFF
TGTGCCACCCGGCTAGCGGCCGGGGAGCTGTTTTTT
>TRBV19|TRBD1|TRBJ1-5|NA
CASRARQGATANQPQHF
TGTGCCAGTAGGGCTCGACAGGGGGCGACGGCCAATCAGCCCCAGCATTTT
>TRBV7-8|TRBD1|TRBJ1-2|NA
CASSLGGTGGNYGYTF
TGTGCCAGCAGCTTAGGAGGGACAGGGGGAAACTATGGCTACACCTTC
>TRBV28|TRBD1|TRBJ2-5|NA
CASSWDRGSETQYF
TGTGCCAGCAGTTGGGACAGGGGCTCGGAGACCCAGTACTTC
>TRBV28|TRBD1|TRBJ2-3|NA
CASSSRTGSDTQYF
TGTGCCAGCAGTTCCCGGACAGGGTCAGATACGCAGTATTTT
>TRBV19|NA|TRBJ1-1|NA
CASSSGDPMNTEAFF
TGTGCCAGTAGTAGCGGAGACCCTATGAACACTGAAGCTTTCTTT
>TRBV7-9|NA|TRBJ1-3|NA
CASSQGRVNTIYF
TGTGCCAGCAGCCAGGGACGAGTAAACACCATATATTTT
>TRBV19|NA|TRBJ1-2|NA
CASSIGGNRIEYGYTF
TGTGCCAGTAGTATAGGAGGGAACAGGATTGAATATGGCTACACCTTC